Listed below are T cell receptor beta chains from one sample, sequenced in a study of shared clonotypes between healthy human individuals. Sequencing was performed with immunoSEQ multiplex PCR; in TCRdb, only in-frame clones are kept and a portion is missing. The sample shows over 2 million clones, roughly 90% of them seen only once. Sequencing used naive CD4+ T cells from PBMCs. Receptors were obtained from a man aged 18 to 30 in good health. Some clones in this sample may be carry-over from other donors' samples. Both conserved end residues are part of each CDR3. Each record gives: D gene, J gene, clone size, V gene, CDR3 length, CDR3 protein, CDR3 DNA. D genes are given only for firm matches. Some rows mark clone size as missing; the rest say once, few, many or name a class of expanded clone.

d_call: NA; j_call: TRBJ1-2; clone_size: once; v_call: TRBV9; cdr3_length: 15; cdr3_aa: CASSPHGEGAPGYTF; cdr3_nt: TGTGCCAGCAGCCCCCATGGTGAAGGGGCCCCCGGGTACACCTTC
d_call: NA; j_call: TRBJ1-3; clone_size: NA; v_call: TRBV9; cdr3_length: 16; cdr3_aa: CASSVEPGVSGNTIYF; cdr3_nt: TGTGCCAGCAGCGTAGAGCCAGGGGTCTCTGGAAACACCATATATTTT
d_call: NA; j_call: TRBJ1-5; clone_size: NA; v_call: TRBV27; cdr3_length: 16; cdr3_aa: CASSYPPQVLNQPQHF; cdr3_nt: TGTGCCAGCAGTTACCCTCCGCAGGTCCTAAATCAGCCCCAGCATTTT
d_call: NA; j_call: TRBJ2-7; clone_size: NA; v_call: TRBV6-5; cdr3_length: 13; cdr3_aa: CASSGGPSYEQYF; cdr3_nt: TGTGCCAGCAGCGGGGGACCCTCCTACGAGCAGTACTTC
d_call: NA; j_call: TRBJ2-2; clone_size: NA; v_call: TRBV10-3; cdr3_length: 14; cdr3_aa: CAISLGFGTGELFF; cdr3_nt: TGTGCCATCTCTCTGGGGTTTGGCACCGGGGAGCTGTTTTTT
d_call: TRBD2; j_call: TRBJ2-7; clone_size: once; v_call: TRBV19; cdr3_length: 16; cdr3_aa: CASSIYGGGPSSEQYF; cdr3_nt: TGTGCCAGTAGTATATATGGGGGGGGACCTTCGAGCGAGCAGTACTTC
d_call: TRBD2; j_call: TRBJ2-2; clone_size: NA; v_call: TRBV5-4; cdr3_length: 16; cdr3_aa: CASSPPGTIATGELFF; cdr3_nt: TGTGCCAGCAGCCCACCCGGGACTATTGCTACCGGGGAGCTGTTTTTT
d_call: NA; j_call: TRBJ2-5; clone_size: NA; v_call: TRBV7-2; cdr3_length: 11; cdr3_aa: CASSLKSTQYF; cdr3_nt: TGTGCCAGCAGCTTAAAAAGCACCCAGTACTTC
d_call: NA; j_call: TRBJ2-2; clone_size: NA; v_call: TRBV23-1; cdr3_length: 15; cdr3_aa: CASSQAGTNTGELFF; cdr3_nt: TGCGCCAGCAGTCAGGCAGGCACGAACACCGGGGAGCTGTTTTTT
d_call: NA; j_call: TRBJ2-7; clone_size: NA; v_call: TRBV6-5; cdr3_length: 13; cdr3_aa: CASSYRGPLGQYF; cdr3_nt: TGTGCCAGCAGTTACCGGGGTCCGCTGGGGCAGTACTTC